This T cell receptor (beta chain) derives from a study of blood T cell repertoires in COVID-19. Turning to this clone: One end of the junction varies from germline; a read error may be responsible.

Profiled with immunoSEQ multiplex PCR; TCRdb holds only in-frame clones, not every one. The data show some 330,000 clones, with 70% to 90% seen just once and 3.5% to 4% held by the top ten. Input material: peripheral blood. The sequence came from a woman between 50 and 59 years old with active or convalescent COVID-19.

CDR3 sequence reads: CASSPTPTSGGIRDF. CDR3 nucleotides: TGCGCCAGCAGCCCAACCCCAACTAGCGGGGGCATTAGGGACTTC. The J gene is TRBJ2-5, the V gene TRBV4-3, with 11 bases aligning to TRBD2. Germline loops: CDR1 LGHNA, CDR2 YSLEER. The CDR3 is 15 amino acids.